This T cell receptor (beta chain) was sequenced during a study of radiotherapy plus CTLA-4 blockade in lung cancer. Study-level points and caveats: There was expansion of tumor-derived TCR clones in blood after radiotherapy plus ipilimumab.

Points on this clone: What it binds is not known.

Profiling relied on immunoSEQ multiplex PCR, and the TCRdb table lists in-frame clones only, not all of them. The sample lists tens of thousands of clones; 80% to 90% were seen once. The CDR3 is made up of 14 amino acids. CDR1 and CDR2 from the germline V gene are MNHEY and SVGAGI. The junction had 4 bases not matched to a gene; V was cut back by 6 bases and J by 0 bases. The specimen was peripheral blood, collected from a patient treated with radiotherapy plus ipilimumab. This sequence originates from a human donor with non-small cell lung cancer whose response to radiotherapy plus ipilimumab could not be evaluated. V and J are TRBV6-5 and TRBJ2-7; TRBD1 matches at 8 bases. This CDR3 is CASRRDRSSYEQYF. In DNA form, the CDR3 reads TGTGCCAGCAGACGGGACAGGAGCTCCTACGAGCAGTACTTC.